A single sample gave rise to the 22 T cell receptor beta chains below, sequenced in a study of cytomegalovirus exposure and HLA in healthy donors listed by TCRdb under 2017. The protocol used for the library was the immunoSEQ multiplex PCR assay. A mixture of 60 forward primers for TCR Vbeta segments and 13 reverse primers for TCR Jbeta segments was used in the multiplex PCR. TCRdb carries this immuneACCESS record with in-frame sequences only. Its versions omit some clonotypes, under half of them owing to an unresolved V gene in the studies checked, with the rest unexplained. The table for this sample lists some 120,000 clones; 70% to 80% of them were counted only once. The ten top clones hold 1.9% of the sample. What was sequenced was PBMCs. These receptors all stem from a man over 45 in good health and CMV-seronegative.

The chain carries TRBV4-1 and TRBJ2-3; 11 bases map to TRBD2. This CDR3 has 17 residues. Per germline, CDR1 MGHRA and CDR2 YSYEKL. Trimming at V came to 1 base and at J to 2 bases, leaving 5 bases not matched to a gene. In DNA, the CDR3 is TGCGCCAGCAGCCAAGGCTTAGCGGGGGGGATCACAGATACGCAGTATTTT. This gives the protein CASSQGLAGGITDTQYF.

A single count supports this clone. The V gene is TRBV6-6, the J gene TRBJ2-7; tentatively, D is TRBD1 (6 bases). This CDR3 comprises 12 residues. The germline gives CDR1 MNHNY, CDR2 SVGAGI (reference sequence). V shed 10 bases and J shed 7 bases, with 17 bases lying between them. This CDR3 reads CATGQLRGEQYV. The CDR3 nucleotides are TGTGCCACAGGACAGCTTCGAGGGGAGCAGTACGTC.

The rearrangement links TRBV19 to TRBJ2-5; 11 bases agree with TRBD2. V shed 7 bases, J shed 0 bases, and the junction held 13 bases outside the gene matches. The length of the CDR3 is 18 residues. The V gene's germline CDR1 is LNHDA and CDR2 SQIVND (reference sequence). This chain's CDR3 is CASTDSASGGPHQETQYF. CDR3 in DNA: TGTGCCAGTACAGATTCGGCTAGCGGGGGGCCCCACCAAGAGACCCAGTACTTC. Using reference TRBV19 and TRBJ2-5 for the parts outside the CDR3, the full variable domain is DGGITQSPKYLFRKEGQNVTLSCEQNLNHDAMYWYRQDPGQGLRLIYYSQIVNDFQKGDIAEGYSVSREKKESFPLTVTSAQKNPTAFYLCASTDSASGGPHQETQYFGPGTRLLVL.

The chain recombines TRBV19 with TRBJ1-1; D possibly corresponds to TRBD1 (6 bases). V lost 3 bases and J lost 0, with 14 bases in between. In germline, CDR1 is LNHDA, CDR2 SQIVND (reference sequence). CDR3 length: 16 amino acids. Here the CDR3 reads CASSIGAGDMNTEAFF. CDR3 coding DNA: TGTGCCAGTAGTATTGGAGCAGGGGACATGAACACTGAAGCTTTCTTT. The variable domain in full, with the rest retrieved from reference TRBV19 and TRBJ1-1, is DGGITQSPKYLFRKEGQNVTLSCEQNLNHDAMYWYRQDPGQGLRLIYYSQIVNDFQKGDIAEGYSVSREKKESFPLTVTSAQKNPTAFYLCASSIGAGDMNTEAFFGQGTRLTVV.

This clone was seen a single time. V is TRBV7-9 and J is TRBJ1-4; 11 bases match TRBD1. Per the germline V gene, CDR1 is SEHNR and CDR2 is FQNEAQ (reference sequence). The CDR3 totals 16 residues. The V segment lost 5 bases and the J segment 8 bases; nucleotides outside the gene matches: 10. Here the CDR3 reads CASSPRTGGEEEKLFF. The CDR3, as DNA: TGTGCCAGCAGCCCCCGGACAGGGGGCGAGGAGGAAAAACTGTTTTTT.

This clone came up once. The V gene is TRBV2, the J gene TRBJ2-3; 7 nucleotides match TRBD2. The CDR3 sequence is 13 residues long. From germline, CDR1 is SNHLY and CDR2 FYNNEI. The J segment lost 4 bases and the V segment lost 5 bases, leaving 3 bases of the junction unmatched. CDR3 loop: CASSPTSADTQYF. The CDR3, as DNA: TGTGCCAGCAGTCCCACTAGCGCAGATACGCAGTATTTT.

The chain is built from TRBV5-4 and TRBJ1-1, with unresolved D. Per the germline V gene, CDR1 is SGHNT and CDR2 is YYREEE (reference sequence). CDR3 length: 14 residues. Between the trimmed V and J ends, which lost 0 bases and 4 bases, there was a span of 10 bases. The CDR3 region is CASSLDQARTEAFF. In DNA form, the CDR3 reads TGTGCCAGCAGCTTGGACCAGGCCCGCACTGAAGCTTTCTTT. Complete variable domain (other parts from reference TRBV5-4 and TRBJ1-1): ETGVTQSPTHLIKTRGQQVTLRCSSQSGHNTVSWYQQALGQGPQFIFQYYREEENGRGNFPPRFSGLQFPNYSSELNVNALELDDSALYLCASSLDQARTEAFFGQGTRLTVV.

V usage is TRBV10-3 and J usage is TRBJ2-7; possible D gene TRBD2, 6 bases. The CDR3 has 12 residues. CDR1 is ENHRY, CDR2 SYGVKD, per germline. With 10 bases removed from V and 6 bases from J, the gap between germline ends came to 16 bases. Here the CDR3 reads CATGLAEGEQYV. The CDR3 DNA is TGTGCCACGGGCTTAGCGGAGGGCGAGCAGTACGTC.

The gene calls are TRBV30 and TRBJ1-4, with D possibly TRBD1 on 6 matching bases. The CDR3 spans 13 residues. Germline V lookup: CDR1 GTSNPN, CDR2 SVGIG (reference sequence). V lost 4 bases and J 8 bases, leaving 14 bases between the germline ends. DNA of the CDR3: TGTGCCTGGATGGGGGCTGTCGGAGAAAAACTGTTTTTT. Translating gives CAWMGAVGEKLFF.

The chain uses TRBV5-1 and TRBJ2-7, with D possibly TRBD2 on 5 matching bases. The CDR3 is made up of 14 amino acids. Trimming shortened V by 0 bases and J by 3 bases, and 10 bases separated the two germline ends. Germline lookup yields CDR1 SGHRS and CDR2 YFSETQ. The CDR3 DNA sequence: TGCGCCAGCAGCTTGGCGCAGGAGGACTACGAGCAGTACTTC. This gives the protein CASSLAQEDYEQYF.

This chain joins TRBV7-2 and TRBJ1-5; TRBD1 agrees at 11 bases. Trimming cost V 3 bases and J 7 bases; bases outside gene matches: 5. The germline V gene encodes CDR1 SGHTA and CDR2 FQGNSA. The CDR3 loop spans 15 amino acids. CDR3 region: CASSLEGTGGQPQHF. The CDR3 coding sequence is TGTGCCAGCAGCTTGGAGGGGACAGGGGGACAGCCCCAGCATTTT.

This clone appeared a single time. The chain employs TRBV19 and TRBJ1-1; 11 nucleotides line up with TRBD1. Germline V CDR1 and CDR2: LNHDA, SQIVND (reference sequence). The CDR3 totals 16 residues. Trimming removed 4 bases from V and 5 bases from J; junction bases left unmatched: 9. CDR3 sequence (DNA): TGTGCCAGTAGTACCCCTAAGGGACAGGGGGGAACTGAAGCTTTCTTT. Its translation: CASSTPKGQGGTEAFF.

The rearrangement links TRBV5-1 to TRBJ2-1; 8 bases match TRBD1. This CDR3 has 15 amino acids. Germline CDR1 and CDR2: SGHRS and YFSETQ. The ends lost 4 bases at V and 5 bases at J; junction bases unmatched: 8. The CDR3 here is CASSPGQGWDNEQFF. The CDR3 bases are TGCGCCAGCAGCCCTGGACAGGGATGGGACAATGAGCAGTTCTTC. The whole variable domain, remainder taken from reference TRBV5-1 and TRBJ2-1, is KAGVTQTPRYLIKTRGQQVTLSCSPISGHRSVSWYQQTPGQGLQFLFEYFSETQRNKGNFPGRFSGRQFSNSRSEMNVSTLELGDSALYLCASSPGQGWDNEQFFGPGTRLTVL.

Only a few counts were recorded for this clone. For the CDR3, the DNA is TGCGCCAGCAGACCAGGGGAGCCCTACAATGAGCAGTTCTTC. Its translation: CASRPGEPYNEQFF. The chain has TRBV5-1 and TRBJ2-1, with D perhaps matching TRBD1 (6 bases). Germline CDR1 and CDR2: SGHRS and YFSETQ. CDR3 length: 14 residues. Trimming took off 5 bases at V and 2 bases at J, with 11 bases between the two ends.

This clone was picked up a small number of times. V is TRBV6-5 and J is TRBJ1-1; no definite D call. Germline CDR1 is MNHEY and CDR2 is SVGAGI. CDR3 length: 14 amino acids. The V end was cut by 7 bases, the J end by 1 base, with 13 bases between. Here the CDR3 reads CASIPAQRNTEAFF. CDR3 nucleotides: TGTGCCAGCATACCAGCACAGAGGAACACTGAAGCTTTCTTT.

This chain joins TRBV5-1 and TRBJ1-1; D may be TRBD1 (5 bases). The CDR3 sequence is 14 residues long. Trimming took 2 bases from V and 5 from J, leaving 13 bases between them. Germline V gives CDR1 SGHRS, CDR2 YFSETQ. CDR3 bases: TGCGCCAGCAGCTTTTGGGGGGGATGGACTGAAGCTTTCTTT. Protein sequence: CASSFWGGWTEAFF.

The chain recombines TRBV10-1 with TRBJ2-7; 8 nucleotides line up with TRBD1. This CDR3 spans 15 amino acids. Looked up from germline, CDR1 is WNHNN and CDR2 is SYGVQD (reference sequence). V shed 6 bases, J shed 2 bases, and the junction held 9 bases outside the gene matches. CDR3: CASRDPGQAPYEQYF. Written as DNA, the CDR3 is TGCGCCAGCAGAGACCCGGGACAGGCTCCCTACGAGCAGTACTTC.

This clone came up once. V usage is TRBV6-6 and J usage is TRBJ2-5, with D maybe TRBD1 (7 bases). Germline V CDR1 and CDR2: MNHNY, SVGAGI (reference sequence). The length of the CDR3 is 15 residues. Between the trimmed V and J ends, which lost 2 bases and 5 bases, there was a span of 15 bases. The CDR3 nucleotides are TGTGCCAGCAGTTACCCTGCAGGGGGGCGGGAGACCCAGTACTTC. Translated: CASSYPAGGRETQYF.

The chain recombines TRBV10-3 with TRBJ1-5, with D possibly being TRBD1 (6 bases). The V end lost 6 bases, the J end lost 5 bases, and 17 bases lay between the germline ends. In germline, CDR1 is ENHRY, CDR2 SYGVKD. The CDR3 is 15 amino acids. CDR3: CAISEGGNSDQPQHF. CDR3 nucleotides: TGTGCCATCAGCGAGGGGGGGAATTCTGATCAGCCCCAGCATTTT.

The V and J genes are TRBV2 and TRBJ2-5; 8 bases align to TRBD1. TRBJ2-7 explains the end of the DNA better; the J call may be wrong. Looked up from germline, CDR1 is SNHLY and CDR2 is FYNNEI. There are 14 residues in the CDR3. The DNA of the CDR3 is TGTGCCAGCTTGGACAGGGTAAACTCCTACGAGCAGTACTTC. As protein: CASLDRVNSYEQYF.

CDR3 region: CASSFDRSLEKLFF. The CDR3 nucleotides are TGTGCCAGCAGTTTCGACAGGTCTCTTGAAAAACTGTTTTTT. The V and J genes are TRBV2 and TRBJ1-4, with D possibly being TRBD1 (6 bases). Germline CDR1 is SNHLY and CDR2 is FYNNEI. V was cut by 5 bases and J by 7 bases, with 14 bases left in between. CDR3 length: 14 residues.

CDR3 amino acids: CASSKNRADYGYTF. The CDR3 coding sequence is TGTGCCAGTAGTAAAAACAGGGCCGACTATGGCTACACCTTC. This chain joins TRBV19 and TRBJ1-2; a weak D match, TRBD1 (6 bases). Germline loops: CDR1 LNHDA, CDR2 SQIVND (reference sequence). V shed 4 bases and J shed 3 bases, with 12 bases lying between them. This CDR3 contains 14 residues. Full variable domain (missing parts from reference TRBV19 and TRBJ1-2): DGGITQSPKYLFRKEGQNVTLSCEQNLNHDAMYWYRQDPGQGLRLIYYSQIVNDFQKGDIAEGYSVSREKKESFPLTVTSAQKNPTAFYLCASSKNRADYGYTFGSGTRLTVV.